What follows is one T cell receptor (beta chain) and its context. The antigen it recognizes is unknown. Base qualities are not recorded, but no much larger clone differs from it by a single base. The data originate from a study of cytomegalovirus exposure and HLA in healthy donors (dated by TCRdb to about 2017). Background for the entire study: An earlier analysis of several hundred of the donors reported roughly 300 Gb of sequence data and some 100 million unique TCR beta sequences from some 180 million T cells. Every discovery cohort repertoire had been produced on one sequencing platform. Along with the roughly 670-subject first cohort, a separate validation cohort of some 130 different subjects was used. An early release that covered about 600 HLA-typed donors contained approximately 300 gigabases of sequencing data and 85 million to 100 million unique TCR sequences. Alongside the repertoire data, information on donor age, sex, ethnicity and CMV serostatus was compiled. The later analysis used no new phenotypic data to find candidate immune exposures, relying instead on TCR beta sequences and their occurrence across donors. Among the approximately 400 genotyped donors, under 90% belonged to the genetic ancestry cluster associated with self-reported Caucasian donors. The study aimed to test whether cataloging public T cell receptors could reveal signatures of past pathogen exposure. The number of donors typed differed by locus, with roughly 620-640 for A, B, C, DRB1 and DQB1, more than 500 for DQA1, about 610 for DPA1, and roughly 450 for DPB1. Roughly five DR-DQ haplotypes were handled as single units for association and clustering, since linkage in the cohort was strong. In an earlier analysis of a few hundred of the donors, high-throughput TCR beta sequencing was used to judge whether each TCR beta V gene segment behaved as functional or pseudogenic. To predict cytomegalovirus infection status, the study combined high-throughput TCR immunosequencing, statistical association of individual TCRs with disease status, and machine learning. In a later analysis, previously published TCR beta repertoires from 666 donors were re-analyzed and high-resolution HLA genotyping was added so that TCR occurrence patterns could be studied. Using immunosequencing, the study profiled T cell repertoires from fewer than 850 subjects and related those repertoires to cytomegalovirus serostatus. In a later genetic analysis, genome-wide SNP genotypes for about 55% of the roughly 700 donors were used, and that subset was treated as a discovery cohort. Class I and class II HLA loci were covered by the typing at four-digit resolution. Across approximately 420 genotyped donors of the cohort, an average of about 220,000 unique TCR beta nucleotide sequences per donor were sequenced, and 15% to 20% of those sequences were non-productive.

The cohort comprised 666 healthy bone marrow donors. Cohort members were all nominally healthy when sampled, although unrecorded immune exposures were likely present. The donor was CMV seropositive and belonged to the group of 250 to 300 seropositive cohort members. A peripheral blood sample was collected from each donor, and TCR beta sequencing was performed on peripheral blood mononuclear cells. Genomic DNA was extracted from the blood cell samples with the Qiagen DNeasy Blood Extraction Kit. What the research found in general, with its limitations: This cohort had only TCR beta chains sequenced, and the lack of alpha or paired-chain data limited which features could be detected. Most TCR sequences were seen in very few donors, while some public TCRs were found in many individuals. In a later analysis, several top co-occurrence clusters were reported to appear linked to parvovirus B19, influenza, CMV and Epstein-Barr virus. Correlated functional status among segregating V segments might reflect linkage disequilibrium, but an unknown experimental factor could not be ruled out. In a later analysis, TCR association rates were found to vary across HLA loci, with the most associated TCRs seen for DRB1 alleles and the fewest for HLA-C alleles. Compared with the approximately 700-donor mean, donors in an Asian-associated ancestry cluster had fewer N-insertions in productive TCRs, according to a later genetic analysis. The study listed 150 to 200 TCR beta chains as associated with cytomegalovirus. A cluster of highly shared sequence variants was judged likely to be a technical artifact of the sequencing pipeline. Immune exposure information for the cohort was limited to CMV serostatus. Three of the identified cytomegalovirus-associated TCR beta chains were confirmed in vitro to be specific for cytomegalovirus antigens. When HLA alleles, especially DR and DQ, strongly co-occurred, TCR associations were difficult to assign to individual alleles. The classifier was reported to diagnose cytomegalovirus status with high specificity and sensitivity in both the original and validation cohorts. Roughly uniform sequencing depth across donors was assumed in presence/absence analyses, although this assumption may not hold. A further reported finding was that TCR beta sequences accurately predicted the HLA-A and HLA-B alleles for most subjects in the first cohort. According to a later analysis, most CMV-associated TCR beta chains appeared to be HLA-restricted, and the HLA associations seemed to be driven largely by CMV exposure. Because some donors lacked HLA typing at each locus, the association tests relied only on the typed subset. A later analysis associated around 16,000 TCR beta sequences with specific HLA alleles at a false discovery rate of 0.05. The authors suggested that the approach could potentially be extended to other disease states and immunological phenotypes. In an earlier analysis of 587 of the donors, most TCR beta V segments appeared in productive rearrangements about 87% or about 30% of the time, broadly matching IMGT annotations. The earlier analysis of approximately 590 of the donors excluded roughly 17 rarely observed V segments, including chromosome 9 orphons, because counts were too low. In a later genetic analysis, a missense DCLRE1C variant was associated with V-gene and J-gene trimming of TCR beta chains, and the association was replicated in an independent cohort. In a later analysis, HLA-associated TCR beta chains were found to be more clonally expanded and to have lower generation probabilities than equally common non-associated chains.

The method behind the library was the immunoSEQ multiplex PCR assay. The multiplex PCR relied on a mix of 60 forward primers for TCR Vbeta segments and 13 reverse primers for TCR Jbeta segments. The CDR3 region of rearranged TCR beta genes was amplified from genomic DNA with a multiplex PCR assay. On the Illumina HiSeq System, the amplified TCR beta libraries were sequenced as 87-base-pair reads. The paper's processing steps were these. Across the 670 or so repertoires, a later analysis counted roughly 84 million unique TCR beta chains, approximately 12 million of which were shared by at least two donors. Raw reads were error-corrected and collapsed into unique sequences with a nearest-neighbor algorithm that merged closely related sequences to remove PCR and sequencing errors. V, D and J gene segments were assigned by aligning CDR3 sequences to IMGT reference sequences. For a sequence to be retained, a match of at least six nucleotides to both a V gene segment and a J gene segment was required. A rearrangement counted as productive if the CDR3 had no stop codons and remained in frame with V and J, and every other rearrangement counted as non-productive. Following IMGT convention, CDR3 was defined as the stretch from the second conserved V-encoded cysteine to the conserved J-encoded phenylalanine. In an earlier analysis of 550 to 650 of the donors, sequences lacking an unambiguous match to a single V gene segment were excluded. An earlier analysis of fewer than 650 of the donors classified V segments as functional when productive rearrangements were above 56.7% and as segregating when the standard deviation between donors was above 5%. A statistical classification framework was built to diagnose cytomegalovirus status from the catalog of TCR beta chain sequences. In a later analysis, TCR nucleotide sequences were compared against IMGT/GENE-DB human TR gene sequences so that V and J genes could be assigned. A later analysis assigned CDR3 sequences and most-parsimonious VDJ recombination scenarios with the TCRdist pipeline. A later analysis defined each TCR beta chain by its CDR3 amino acid sequence plus V-gene family, and excluded reads lacking a unique V-gene family. In a later analysis, approximately 640 highly shared, low-generation-probability nucleotide sequences were removed to address suspected cross-contamination and a sequencing artifact. For each public chain, a later analysis derived a clonal expansion index from normalized ranks of inferred template counts within each repertoire. A later analysis computed generation probabilities with a VDJ recombination model fitted to out-of-frame rearrangements, and checked the results against IGoR. In a later analysis, TCR-TCR, TCR-HLA and TCR-CMV co-occurrence was scored with hypergeometric tests, and a repertoire-size bias correction was applied to TCR pairs. False discovery rates were estimated in a later analysis by permuting HLA or CMV assignments 20 times. A later analysis grouped co-occurring TCRs with DBSCAN, adding TCRdist sequence similarity when clustering within HLA-allele-positive subsets. For co-occurrence clustering, repertoires with fewer than 30,000 or more than 120,000 public chains were excluded, along with roughly five repertoires with anomalous nucleotide sharing. TCRdb holds this immuneACCESS table with in-frame rearrangements only. Some clones are missing; in checked studies, unresolved V genes explain under half, and the rest has no known cause. V, J and clone size derive from that table, while D and trimming were established from the DNA sequence. The sample profile shows approximately 77,000 clones; roughly two thirds of them were found once. 4.9% of the sample is held by the ten biggest clonotypes.

Sequences were obtained from PBMCs. The clonotype originates from a man in his fifties or sixties in good health and CMV-seropositive.

The nucleotides read TGTGCCAGCAGTAACCCGGACAGGGGGGGGGTTTACGAGCAGTACTTC. The translation is CASSNPDRGGVYEQYF. Here the chain combines TRBV6-6 and TRBJ2-7, with TRBD1 matching 10 junction bases. V trim: 5 bases; J trim: 4 bases; unmatched bases: 11. The CDR3 runs 16 residues from the cysteine to the phenylalanine. Only the CDR3 region is kept as DNA, spanning 48 bases read in frame from base 1. CDR1 and CDR2 are read off the germline V gene (reference sequence) as MNHNY and SVGAGI.